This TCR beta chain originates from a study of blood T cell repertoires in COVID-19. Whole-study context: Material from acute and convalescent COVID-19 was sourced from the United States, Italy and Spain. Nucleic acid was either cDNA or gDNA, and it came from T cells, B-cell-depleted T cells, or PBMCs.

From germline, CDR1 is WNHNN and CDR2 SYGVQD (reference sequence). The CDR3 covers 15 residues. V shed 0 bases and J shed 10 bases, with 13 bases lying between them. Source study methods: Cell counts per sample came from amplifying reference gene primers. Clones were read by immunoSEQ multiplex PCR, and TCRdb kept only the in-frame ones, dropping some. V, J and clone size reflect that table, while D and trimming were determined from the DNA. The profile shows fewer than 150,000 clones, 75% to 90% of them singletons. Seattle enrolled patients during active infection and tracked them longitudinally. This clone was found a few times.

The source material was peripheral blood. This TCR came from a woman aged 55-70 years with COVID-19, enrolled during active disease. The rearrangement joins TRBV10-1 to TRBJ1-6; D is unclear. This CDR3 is CASSESILMGSPLHF. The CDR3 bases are TGCGCCAGCAGTGAGTCGATCCTGATGGGCTCACCCCTCCACTTT.